This record looks at one T cell receptor beta chain sequence and its context. This specimen comes from a study of T cell clones after liver transplantation. Looking at the study overall: Subjects received no induction therapy and standard immunosuppression until randomization at 12-24 months post-transplant.

The CDR3 has 15 residues. Trimming cost V 1 base and J 2 bases; bases outside gene matches: 5. From germline, CDR1 is SGHAT and CDR2 FQNNGV. The data were produced by immunoSEQ multiplex PCR, yet TCRdb's version contains in-frame clones alone and is incomplete. This sample has approximately 75,000 clones, with 80% found just once. The material was CD4+ T cells from blood, obtained 12 months after liver transplant. The chain employs TRBV11-2 and TRBJ2-7; TRBD2 matches at 7 bases. The receptor's source is a human patient who received a liver transplant. A share of the T cells may be of graft donor origin. Here the CDR3 reads CASSLGVAGPYEQYF. The CDR3, as DNA: TGTGCCAGCAGCTTAGGAGTAGCGGGTCCCTACGAGCAGTACTTC.